The present entry profiles one T cell receptor (beta chain) with its context. The source of the sample is a study of blood T cell repertoires in COVID-19. V dropped 4 bases and J dropped 5 bases, with 5 bases sitting between them. The CDR3 runs 12 residues. Clones were read by immunoSEQ multiplex PCR, and TCRdb kept only the in-frame ones, dropping some. The sample shows approximately 180,000 clones, over 75% of them seen only once. The chain combines TRBV12-3 or TRBV12-4 with TRBJ1-4, with D unclear. The source is a human donor with active or convalescent COVID-19. The donor label of this sample is uncertain. The sample taken for sequencing was peripheral blood. The CDR3 bases are TGTGCCAGCAGTTGGCAGAATGAAAAACTGTTTTTT. This gives the protein CASSWQNEKLFF.